This T cell receptor (beta chain) is drawn from a study of blood T cell repertoires in COVID-19. At the level of the study: COVID-19 samples from acute and convalescent phases originated in the United States, Italy and Spain. PBMCs, B-cell-depleted T cells, or T cells were the source of the cDNA or gDNA that made up the material.

Enrolled through a virtual design, the participants were between about 18 and 100 years of age and came from approximately 25 US areas. Germline V gene lookup returns CDR1 SGHTA and CDR2 FQGNSA. The CDR3 contains 17 residues. The V segment lost 4 bases and the J segment 5 bases; nucleotides outside the gene matches: 8. Per the original methods: For nucleated cells, counts were estimated from reference gene primer amplification. Only in-frame clones appear in the TCRdb table, and some are missing; sequencing was by immunoSEQ multiplex PCR. D and trimming were read from the DNA, whereas the V and J calls and clone size are those reported in that table. Among about 400,000 clones listed, roughly 85% were seen once.

This sequence joins TRBV7-2 and TRBJ2-3; 14 positions match TRBD2. The specimen was PBMCs or T cells enriched from blood (not recorded which). The receptor comes from a woman aged 18-29 years with acute COVID-19. This CDR3 reads CASSSTSGRDTRDTQYF. CDR3 DNA sequence: TGTGCCAGCAGCTCGACTAGCGGGAGGGATACAAGAGATACGCAGTATTTT.